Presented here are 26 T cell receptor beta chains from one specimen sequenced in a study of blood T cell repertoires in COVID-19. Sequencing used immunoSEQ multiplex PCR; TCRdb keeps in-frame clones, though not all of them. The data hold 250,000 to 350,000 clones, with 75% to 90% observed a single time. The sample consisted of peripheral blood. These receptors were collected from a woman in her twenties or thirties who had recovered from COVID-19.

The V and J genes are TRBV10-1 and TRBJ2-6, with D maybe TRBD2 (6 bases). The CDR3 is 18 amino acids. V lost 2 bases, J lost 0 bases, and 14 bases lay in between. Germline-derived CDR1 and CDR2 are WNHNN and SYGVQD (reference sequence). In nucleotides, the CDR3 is TGCGCCAGCAGTGAGCCCGCTAGCGAGCACTCTGGGGCCAACGTCCTGACTTTC. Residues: CASSEPASEHSGANVLTF.

The CDR3 loop reads CASSFIRGDQYF. In DNA, the CDR3 is TGTGCCAGCAGTTTTATCCGGGGTGATCAGTATTTT. This chain connects TRBV27 to TRBJ2-3; TRBD2 is a possible D gene (5 bases). Trimming cost V 3 bases and J 12 bases, with 13 bases left between them. The CDR3 runs 12 residues. CDR1 is MNHEY and CDR2 is SMNVEV in the germline V gene (reference sequence).

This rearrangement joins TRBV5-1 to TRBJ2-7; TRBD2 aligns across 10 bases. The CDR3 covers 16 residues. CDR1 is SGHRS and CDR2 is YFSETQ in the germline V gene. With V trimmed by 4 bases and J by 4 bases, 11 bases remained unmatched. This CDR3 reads CASSQVGTSADYEQYF. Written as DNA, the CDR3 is TGCGCCAGCAGCCAGGTCGGGACTAGCGCAGATTACGAGCAGTACTTC.

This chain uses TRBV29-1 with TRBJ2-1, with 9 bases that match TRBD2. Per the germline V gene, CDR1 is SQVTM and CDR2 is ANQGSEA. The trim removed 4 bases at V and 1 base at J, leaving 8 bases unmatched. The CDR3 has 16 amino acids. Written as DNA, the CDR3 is TGCAGCGTTGGTTTTGGCCTAGCGGGGTCCTACAATGAGCAGTTCTTC. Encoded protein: CSVGFGLAGSYNEQFF.

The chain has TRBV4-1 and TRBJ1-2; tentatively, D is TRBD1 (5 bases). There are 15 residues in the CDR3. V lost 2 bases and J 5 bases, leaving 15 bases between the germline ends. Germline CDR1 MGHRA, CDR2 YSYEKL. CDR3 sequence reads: CASSQRVGGEYGYTF. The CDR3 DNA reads TGCGCCAGCAGCCAAAGGGTTGGGGGGGAATATGGCTACACCTTC.

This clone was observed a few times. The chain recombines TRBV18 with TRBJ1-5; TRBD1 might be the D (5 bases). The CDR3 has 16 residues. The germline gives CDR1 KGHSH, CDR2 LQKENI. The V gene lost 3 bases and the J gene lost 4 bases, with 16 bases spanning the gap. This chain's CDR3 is CASSPPGKGNNQPQHF. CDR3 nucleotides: TGTGCCAGCTCACCTCCAGGGAAGGGGAATAATCAGCCCCAGCATTTT.

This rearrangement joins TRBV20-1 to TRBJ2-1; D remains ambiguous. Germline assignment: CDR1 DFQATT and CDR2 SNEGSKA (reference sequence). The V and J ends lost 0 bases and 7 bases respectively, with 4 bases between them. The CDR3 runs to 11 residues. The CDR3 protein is CSARDQNEQFF. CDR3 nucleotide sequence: TGCAGTGCTAGAGATCAAAATGAGCAGTTCTTC.

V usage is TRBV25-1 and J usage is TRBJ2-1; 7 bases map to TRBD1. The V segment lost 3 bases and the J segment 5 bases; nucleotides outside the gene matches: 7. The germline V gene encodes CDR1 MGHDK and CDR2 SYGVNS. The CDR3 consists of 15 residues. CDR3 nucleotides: TGTGCCAGCAGTGAGGCGACAGGGTCCCACAATGAGCAGTTCTTC. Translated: CASSEATGSHNEQFF.

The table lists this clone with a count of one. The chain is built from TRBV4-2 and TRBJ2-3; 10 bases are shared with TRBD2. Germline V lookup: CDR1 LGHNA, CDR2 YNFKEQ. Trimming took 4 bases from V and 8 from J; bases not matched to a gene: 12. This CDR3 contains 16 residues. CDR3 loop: CASSPLSGLAGATQYF. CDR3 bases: TGTGCCAGCAGCCCCCTCTCGGGGCTAGCGGGGGCTACGCAGTATTTT.

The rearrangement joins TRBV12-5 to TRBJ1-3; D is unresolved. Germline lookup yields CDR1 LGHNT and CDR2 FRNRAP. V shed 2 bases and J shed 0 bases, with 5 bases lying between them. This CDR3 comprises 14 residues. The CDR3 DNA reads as TGTGCTAGTGGTTTGTCAGGCTCTGGAAACACCATATATTTT. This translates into CASGLSGSGNTIYF.

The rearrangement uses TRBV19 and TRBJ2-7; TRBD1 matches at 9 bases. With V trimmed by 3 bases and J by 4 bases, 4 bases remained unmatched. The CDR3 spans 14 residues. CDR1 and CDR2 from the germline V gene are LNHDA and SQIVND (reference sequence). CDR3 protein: CASSITGGGYEQYF. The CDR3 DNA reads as TGTGCCAGTAGTATCACAGGGGGCGGATACGAGCAGTACTTC.

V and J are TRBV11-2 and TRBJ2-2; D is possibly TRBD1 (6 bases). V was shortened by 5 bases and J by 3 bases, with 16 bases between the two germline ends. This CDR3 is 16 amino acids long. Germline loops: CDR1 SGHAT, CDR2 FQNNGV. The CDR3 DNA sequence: TGTGCCAGCAGCCCCAGTAAGGACAGATACACCGGGGAGCTGTTTTTT. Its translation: CASSPSKDRYTGELFF.

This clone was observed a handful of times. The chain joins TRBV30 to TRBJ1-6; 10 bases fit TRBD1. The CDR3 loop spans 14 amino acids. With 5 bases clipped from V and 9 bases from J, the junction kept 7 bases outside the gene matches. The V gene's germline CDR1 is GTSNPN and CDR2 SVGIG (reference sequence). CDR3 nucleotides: TGTGCCTGGGACCGGGACAGGGGTGGTTCACCCCTCCACTTT. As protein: CAWDRDRGGSPLHF.

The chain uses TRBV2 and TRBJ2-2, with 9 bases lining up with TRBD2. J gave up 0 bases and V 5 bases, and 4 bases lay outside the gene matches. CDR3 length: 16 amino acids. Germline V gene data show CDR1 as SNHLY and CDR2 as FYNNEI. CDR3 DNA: TGTGCCAGCAGTCCCGTAGCGGGAGCGAACACCGGGGAGCTGTTTTTT. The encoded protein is CASSPVAGANTGELFF.

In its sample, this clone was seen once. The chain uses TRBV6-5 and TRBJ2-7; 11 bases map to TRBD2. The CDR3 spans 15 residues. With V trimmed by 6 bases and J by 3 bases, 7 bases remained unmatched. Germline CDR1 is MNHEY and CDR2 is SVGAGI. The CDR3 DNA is TGTGCCAGCAGCAATATAGCGGGAGGGGTCTACGAGCAGTACTTC. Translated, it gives CASSNIAGGVYEQYF.

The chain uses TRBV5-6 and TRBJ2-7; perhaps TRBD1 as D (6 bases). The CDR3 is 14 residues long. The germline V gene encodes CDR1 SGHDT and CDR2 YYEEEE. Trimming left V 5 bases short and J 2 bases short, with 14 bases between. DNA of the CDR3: TGTGCCAGCAGTGGGGACACAAGAGCCTACGAGCAGTACTTC. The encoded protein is CASSGDTRAYEQYF.

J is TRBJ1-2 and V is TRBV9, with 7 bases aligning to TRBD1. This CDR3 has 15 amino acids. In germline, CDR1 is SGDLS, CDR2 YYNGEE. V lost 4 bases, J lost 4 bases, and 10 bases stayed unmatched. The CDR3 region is CASSPGQTWLYGYTF. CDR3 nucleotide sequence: TGTGCCAGCAGCCCGGGACAGACCTGGCTCTATGGCTACACCTTC.

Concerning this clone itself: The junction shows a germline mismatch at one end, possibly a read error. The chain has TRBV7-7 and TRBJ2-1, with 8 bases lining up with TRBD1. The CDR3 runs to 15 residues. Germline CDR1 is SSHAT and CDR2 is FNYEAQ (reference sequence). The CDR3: CASSPGQGSTYEQFF. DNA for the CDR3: TGTGCTAGCAGCCCTGGACAGGGTTCAACCTATGAGCAGTTCTTC.

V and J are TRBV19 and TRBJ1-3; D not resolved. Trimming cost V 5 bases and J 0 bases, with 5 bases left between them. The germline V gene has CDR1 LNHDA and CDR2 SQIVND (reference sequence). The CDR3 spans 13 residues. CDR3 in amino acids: CASSPISGNTIYF. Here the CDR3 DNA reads TGTGCCAGTAGTCCTATCTCTGGAAACACCATATATTTT.

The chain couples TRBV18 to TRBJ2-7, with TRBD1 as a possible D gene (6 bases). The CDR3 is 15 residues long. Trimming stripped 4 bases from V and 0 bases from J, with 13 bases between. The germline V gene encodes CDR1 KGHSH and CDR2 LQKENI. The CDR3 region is CASSQTTGHSYEQYF. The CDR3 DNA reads TGTGCCAGCTCACAGACTACAGGGCACTCCTACGAGCAGTACTTC. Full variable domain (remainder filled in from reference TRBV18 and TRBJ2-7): NAGVMQNPRHLVRRRGQEARLRCSPMKGHSHVYWYRQLPEEGLKFMVYLQKENIIDESGMPKERFSAEFPKEGPSILRIQQVVRGDSAAYFCASSQTTGHSYEQYFGPGTRLTVT.

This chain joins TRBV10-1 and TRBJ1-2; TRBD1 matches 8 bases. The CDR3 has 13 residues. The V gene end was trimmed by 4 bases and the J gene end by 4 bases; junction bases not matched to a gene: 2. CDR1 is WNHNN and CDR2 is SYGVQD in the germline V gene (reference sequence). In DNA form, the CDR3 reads TGCGCCAGCAGTGGAGGGACAGGCTATGGCTACACCTTC. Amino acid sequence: CASSGGTGYGYTF.

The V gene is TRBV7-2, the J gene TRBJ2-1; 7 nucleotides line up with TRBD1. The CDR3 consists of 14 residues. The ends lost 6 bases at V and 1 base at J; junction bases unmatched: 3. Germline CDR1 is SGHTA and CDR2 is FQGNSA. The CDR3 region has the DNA TGTGCCAGCAGTCCGGACAGGTCCTACAATGAGCAGTTCTTC. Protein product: CASSPDRSYNEQFF.

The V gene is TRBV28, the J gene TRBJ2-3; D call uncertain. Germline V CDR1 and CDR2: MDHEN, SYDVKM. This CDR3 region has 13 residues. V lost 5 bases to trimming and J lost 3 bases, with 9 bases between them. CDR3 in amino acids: CASSNADTDTQYF. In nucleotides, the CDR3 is TGTGCCAGCAGTAACGCGGATACAGATACGCAGTATTTT. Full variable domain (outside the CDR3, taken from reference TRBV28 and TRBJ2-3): DVKVTQSSRYLVKRTGEKVFLECVQDMDHENMFWYRQDPGLGLRLIYFSYDVKMKEKGDIPEGYSVSREKKERFSLILESASTNQTSMYLCASSNADTDTQYFGPGTRLTVL.

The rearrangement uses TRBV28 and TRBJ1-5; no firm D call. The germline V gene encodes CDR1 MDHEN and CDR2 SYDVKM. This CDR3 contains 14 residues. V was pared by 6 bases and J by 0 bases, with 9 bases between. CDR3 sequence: CASSSDDSNQPQHF. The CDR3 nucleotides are TGTGCCAGCAGCTCAGATGATAGCAATCAGCCCCAGCATTTT. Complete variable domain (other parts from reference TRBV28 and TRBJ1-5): DVKVTQSSRYLVKRTGEKVFLECVQDMDHENMFWYRQDPGLGLRLIYFSYDVKMKEKGDIPEGYSVSREKKERFSLILESASTNQTSMYLCASSSDDSNQPQHFGDGTRLSIL.

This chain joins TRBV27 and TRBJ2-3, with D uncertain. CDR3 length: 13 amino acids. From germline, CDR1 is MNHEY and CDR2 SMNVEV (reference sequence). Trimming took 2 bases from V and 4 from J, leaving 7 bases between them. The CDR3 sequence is CASSLPPADTQYF. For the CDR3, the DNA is TGTGCCAGCAGTTTACCCCCCGCAGATACGCAGTATTTT.

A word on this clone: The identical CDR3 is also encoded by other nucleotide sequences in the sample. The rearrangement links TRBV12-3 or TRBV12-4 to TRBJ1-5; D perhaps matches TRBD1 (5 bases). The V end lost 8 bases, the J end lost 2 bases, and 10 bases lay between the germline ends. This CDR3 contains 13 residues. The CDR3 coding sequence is TGTGCCAGCCGCGGGACGGGCAATCAGCCCCAGCATTTT. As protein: CASRGTGNQPQHF.